The 9 T cell receptor beta chains below all came from one sample that was sequenced in a study of shared clonotypes between healthy human individuals. Generated by immunoSEQ multiplex PCR, the TCRdb table keeps only in-frame clones and is missing some. The table has about half a million clones, approximately 80% seen once. The specimen sequenced was PBMCs. The receptors were gathered from a woman aged 40 to 50 in good health. Some clones in this sample may be carry-over from other donors' samples.

The chain recombines TRBV5-4 with TRBJ1-2, with D perhaps TRBD1 (5 bases). Germline V CDR1 and CDR2: SGHNT, YYREEE (reference sequence). V dropped 0 bases and J dropped 6 bases, with 12 bases sitting between them. The CDR3 spans 14 residues. The CDR3: CASSLDWGLHGYTF. The CDR3 coding sequence is TGTGCCAGCAGCTTGGATTGGGGACTTCATGGCTACACCTTC.

This chain uses TRBV10-3 with TRBJ2-1, with 8 bases that match TRBD2. Per the germline V gene, CDR1 is ENHRY and CDR2 is SYGVKD. CDR3 length equals 16 residues. V gave up 6 bases and J gave up 1 base; unmatched junction bases: 8. The CDR3 sequence: CAIRSGSSSSYNEQFF. CDR3 DNA sequence: TGTGCCATCAGGAGCGGGAGTTCGTCATCCTACAATGAGCAGTTCTTC.

This clone was picked up many times. The chain combines TRBV29-1 with TRBJ2-1, with 9 bases lining up with TRBD1. The V and J ends lost 7 bases and 7 bases, in that order; junction bases with no gene match: 14. This CDR3 is built from 15 residues. The germline V gene encodes CDR1 SQVTM and CDR2 ANQGSEA. CDR3 in DNA: TGCAGCGCCTACACCGGGACAGGGATTTTTAATGAGCAGTTCTTC. Encoded protein: CSAYTGTGIFNEQFF.

This chain connects TRBV7-8 to TRBJ2-5; 7 nucleotides match TRBD1. The J call could be wrong; TRBJ2-7 is a better fit for the DNA end. The CDR3 contains 17 residues. Germline V gives CDR1 SGHVS, CDR2 FQNEAQ. The CDR3 coding sequence is TGTGCCAGCAGCTCGGGAAGCACACAGGGGAGAACCTACGAGCAGTACTTC. This gives the protein CASSSGSTQGRTYEQYF.

This chain uses TRBV7-9 with TRBJ1-2; tentatively, D is TRBD1 (6 bases). The CDR3 is 11 residues long. Germline assignment: CDR1 SEHNR and CDR2 FQNEAQ (reference sequence). Deletions cut 4 bases from V and 14 bases from J, with 14 bases between. The CDR3 DNA is TGTGCCAGCAGCTCAACAGGGAGGATGACCTTC. Translation: CASSSTGRMTF.

CDR3 in DNA: TGTGCCAGCAGTTCCCGCAGGGGGGCTCTTGACGGCTACACCTTC. Encoded protein: CASSSRRGALDGYTF. The chain has TRBV28 and TRBJ1-2, with 7 bases identical to TRBD1. V dropped 4 bases and J dropped 8; count of bases not matched to a gene: 13. This CDR3 has 15 amino acids. Per germline, CDR1 MDHEN and CDR2 SYDVKM.

The V and J genes are TRBV18 and TRBJ2-7; 10 bases line up with TRBD2. This CDR3 region has 15 residues. With V trimmed by 3 bases and J by 6 bases, 8 bases remained unmatched. Germline V gene data show CDR1 as KGHSH and CDR2 as LQKENI. The CDR3 DNA sequence: TGTGCCAGCTCACCCTCAGCGGGAGGGCCGTCCGAGCAGTACTTC. Translation: CASSPSAGGPSEQYF.

The CDR3, as DNA: TGTGCCAGCAGTCCCCGTTTGGCTGGGGCCAACGTCCTGACTTTC. Translation: CASSPRLAGANVLTF. The gene calls are TRBV27 and TRBJ2-6; D call uncertain. CDR1 and CDR2 from the germline V gene are MNHEY and SMNVEV (reference sequence). V was clipped by 5 bases and J by 2 bases, with 10 bases between them. CDR3 length: 15 residues.

This chain joins TRBV5-8 and TRBJ2-1; unclear D gene. The CDR3 runs 13 residues. Germline V lookup: CDR1 SGHTS, CDR2 YDEGEE. The V gene lost 4 bases and the J gene lost 4 bases, with 9 bases spanning the gap. CDR3 amino acids: CASSLQIYNEQFF. In nucleotides, the CDR3 is TGTGCCAGCAGCCTACAGATTTACAATGAGCAGTTCTTC.